The 3 T cell receptor beta chains below come from one sample, sequenced in a study of blood T cell repertoires in COVID-19. Method: immunoSEQ multiplex PCR; TCRdb's copy keeps in-frame clones and lacks some. The sample lists 70,000 to 100,000 clones, 88% occurring once. Material: peripheral blood. The receptors shown here come from a human donor in a cohort sampled during active COVID-19.

Regarding this clone: Other DNA sequences from this sample encode an identical CDR3 as well. The chain has TRBV18 and TRBJ2-7; weak D call: TRBD1 (5 bases). Germline V gives CDR1 KGHSH, CDR2 LQKENI. V lost 6 bases and J lost 3, with 9 bases in between. The CDR3 covers 12 residues. The CDR3 loop is CASSPDSYEQYF. Here the CDR3 DNA reads TGTGCCAGCTCTCCCGACAGCTACGAGCAGTACTTC.

This clone was seen more than once but under ten times. This chain links TRBV20-1 with TRBJ2-1; no clear D gene. The V gene's germline CDR1 is DFQATT and CDR2 SNEGSKA (reference sequence). The CDR3 sequence is 10 residues long. The V end was cut by 6 bases, the J end by 4 bases, with 4 bases between. The CDR3 nucleotides are TGCAGTGCCTTGTACAATGAGCAGTTCTTC. This codes for CSALYNEQFF.

The rearrangement joins TRBV5-1 to TRBJ2-3; 11 bases line up with TRBD2. Germline V CDR1 and CDR2: SGHRS, YFSETQ. Trimming at V came to 0 bases and at J to 4 bases, leaving 1 base not matched to a gene. The CDR3 is 15 residues long. The CDR3 sequence: CASSLELAGADTQYF. The CDR3 coding sequence is TGCGCCAGCAGCTTGGAACTAGCGGGAGCAGATACGCAGTATTTT.